Described below is a single TCR beta chain sequence and its context. Its antigen is unidentified. The ends were cut back, 0 bases at V and 4 bases at J, with 11 bases in the middle. Germline V gives CDR1 SGHRS, CDR2 YFSETQ. The CDR3 sequence is 15 residues long. This entry is derived from a study of T-cell reconstitution after alpha-beta-depleted transplantation in children. General study points: Reports say that about two months after transplant, the alpha-beta T cells came out of several hundred graft clones that had expanded. T cells produced anew were the main source of T-cell counts and diversity one year after transplant.

The authors prepared the TCRbeta library with unique molecular identifiers. One entry per CDR3 protein results from TCRdb running MiXCR on the PCR reads. The table lists about 540,000 distinct CDR3 sequences, 25% to 30% of them singletons. This specimen consisted of PBMCs, obtained before TCRalphabeta/CD19-depleted stem cell transplant. The chain has TRBV5-1 and TRBJ1-3, with unresolved D. This TCR came from a boy less than two years old with Wiskott-Aldrich syndrome, due to receive a stem cell transplant. The CDR3 loop is CASSLAKGGGNTIYF. CDR3 in DNA: TGCGCCAGCAGCTTGGCCAAGGGAGGAGGAAACACCATATATTTT.